One and the same sample provided the 30 T cell receptor beta chains below, sequenced in a study of blood T cell repertoires in COVID-19. Libraries were prepared by immunoSEQ multiplex PCR; TCRdb keeps only in-frame clonotypes and omits some of them. The data hold roughly 200,000 clones, with roughly 83% observed a single time. Sequenced input: peripheral blood. The source is a human donor in a cohort sampled during active COVID-19.

The V and J genes are TRBV29-1 and TRBJ1-1; the D is unclear. In germline, CDR1 is SQVTM, CDR2 ANQGSEA. This CDR3 contains 13 residues. V lost 4 bases, J lost 1 base, and 10 bases lay in between. The CDR3 region is CSVALAGNTEAFF. CDR3 bases: TGCAGCGTTGCCCTCGCAGGGAACACTGAAGCTTTCTTT.

V gene TRBV10-1 combines with J gene TRBJ1-2, with D perhaps TRBD1 (6 bases). This CDR3 comprises 17 residues. CDR1 is WNHNN, CDR2 SYGVQD, per germline (reference sequence). V was trimmed by 3 bases and J by 1 base, leaving 18 bases between them. The DNA for the CDR3 is TGCGCCAGCAGTGACGTCCGATACAGGGTAGATAACTATGGCTACACCTTC. Its translation: CASSDVRYRVDNYGYTF.

This chain connects TRBV19 to TRBJ2-2; D uncertain. Trimming stripped 1 base from V and 5 bases from J, with 11 bases between. CDR3 length: 15 amino acids. Germline CDR1 and CDR2: LNHDA and SQIVND (reference sequence). CDR3 nucleotides: TGTGCCAGTAGTATAGGTCGCCGCGGTACCGGGGAGCTGTTTTTT. This codes for CASSIGRRGTGELFF.

The chain uses TRBV7-3 and TRBJ2-1; TRBD2 matches at 11 bases. Germline assignment: CDR1 SGHTA and CDR2 FQGTGA. The CDR3 totals 14 residues. V shed 7 bases, J shed 9 bases, and the junction held 8 bases outside the gene matches. The CDR3, as DNA: TGTGCCAGCACCGTGACTAGCGGGAAGGGTGAGCAGTTCTTC. Amino acid sequence: CASTVTSGKGEQFF. The full variable domain, its missing parts supplied by reference TRBV7-3 and TRBJ2-1, is GAGVSQTPSNKVTEKGKYVELRCDPISGHTALYWYRQSLGQGPEFLIYFQGTGAADDSGLPNDRFFAVRPEGSVSTLKIQRTERGDSAVYLCASTVTSGKGEQFFGPGTRLTVL.

CDR3 residues: CASSYSISNTEAFF. The DNA for the CDR3 is TGTGCCAGCAGTTACTCGATCAGTAACACTGAAGCTTTCTTT. This rearrangement joins TRBV6-2 or TRBV6-3 to TRBJ1-1; no definite D call. Trimming cost V 0 bases and J 2 bases, with 7 bases left between them. This CDR3 contains 14 residues. Germline CDR1 is MNHEY and CDR2 is SVGEGT.

The chain joins TRBV29-1 to TRBJ1-4; D is unresolved. Per germline, CDR1 SQVTM and CDR2 ANQGSEA. Trimming removed 4 bases at V and 0 bases at J, with 6 bases between. This CDR3 region has 13 residues. The DNA for the CDR3 is TGCAGCGTTGGGCAGTCAACTAATGAAAAACTGTTTTTT. It encodes CSVGQSTNEKLFF.

This clone showed up just a few times. The chain recombines TRBV11-1 with TRBJ2-1, with no clear D. V lost 4 bases and J 9 bases, leaving 10 bases between the germline ends. Germline-derived CDR1 and CDR2 are SGHAT and FQDESV (reference sequence). This CDR3 contains 12 residues. The CDR3 nucleotides read TGTGCCAGCAGCTACGAGGCACCTGAGCAGTTCTTC. Translated: CASSYEAPEQFF.

The rearrangement uses TRBV7-9 and TRBJ2-7, with 10 bases lining up with TRBD1. Trimming took 5 bases from V and 9 from J; bases not matched to a gene: 16. The CDR3 runs to 16 residues. The germline V gene encodes CDR1 SEHNR and CDR2 FQNEAQ (reference sequence). This CDR3 reads CASSPDPGTGDLGQYF. The CDR3 DNA reads as TGTGCCAGCAGCCCAGACCCCGGGACAGGGGACCTGGGGCAGTACTTC.

The chain combines TRBV2 with TRBJ2-7; 11 bases align to TRBD2. Germline V gives CDR1 SNHLY, CDR2 FYNNEI. The junction had 19 bases not matched to a gene; V was cut back by 7 bases and J by 5 bases. The CDR3 is 18 residues long. The CDR3 DNA is TGTGCCAGCAACCGGTGGCTAGCGGGGGGCGGAGAATCCAACGAGCAGTACTTC. This gives the protein CASNRWLAGGGESNEQYF.

This chain connects TRBV5-8 to TRBJ1-6; TRBD1 matches 7 bases. The CDR3 loop spans 15 amino acids. Unmatched junction bases numbered 10, after V lost 6 bases and J lost 7 bases. CDR1 is SGHTS and CDR2 is YDEGEE in the germline V gene. This CDR3 is CASNDRAGRNSPLHF. In DNA form, the CDR3 reads TGTGCCAGCAACGACAGGGCCGGCCGAAATTCACCCCTCCACTTT.

The chain has TRBV28 and TRBJ2-4; a possible D gene is TRBD1 (6 bases). V was pared by 3 bases and J by 7 bases, with 13 bases between. This CDR3 contains 14 residues. Germline V gene data show CDR1 as MDHEN and CDR2 as SYDVKM. The CDR3 region has the DNA TGTGCCAGCAGTTTGGCTACAGGGTGGAACATTCAGTACTTC. Its protein is CASSLATGWNIQYF.

This clone appeared a few times. The chain's CDR3 is CASIGTGPNEQFF. The CDR3 nucleotides read TGTGCCAGCATCGGGACAGGGCCCAATGAGCAGTTCTTC. The chain carries TRBV6-5 and TRBJ2-1, with 9 bases identical to TRBD1. Looked up from germline, CDR1 is MNHEY and CDR2 is SVGAGI. The V gene end was trimmed by 7 bases and the J gene end by 6 bases; junction bases not matched to a gene: 4. The CDR3 loop spans 13 amino acids.

The chain links TRBV9 to TRBJ2-7; no clear D gene. The germline V and J ends were trimmed by 0 bases and 0 bases, with 4 bases remaining between them. The CDR3 sequence is 13 residues long. The germline V gene encodes CDR1 SGDLS and CDR2 YYNGEE. CDR3 loop: CASSVDNSYEQYF. The CDR3 bases are TGTGCCAGCAGCGTAGACAACTCCTACGAGCAGTACTTC.

This chain connects TRBV5-5 to TRBJ2-3, with D perhaps matching TRBD2 (7 bases). Trimming stripped 2 bases from V and 6 bases from J, with 16 bases between. Germline V lookup: CDR1 SGHKS, CDR2 YYEKEE (reference sequence). CDR3 length: 15 amino acids. The CDR3 region has the DNA TGTGCCAGCAGCTTTAATGGGGGGGGCCGGGATACGCAGTATTTT. Translation gives CASSFNGGGRDTQYF.

The chain links TRBV3-1 (or the pseudogene TRBV3-2) to TRBJ2-1; TRBD2 is a possible D gene (5 bases). Germline V CDR1 and CDR2: LGHDT, YNNKEL (reference sequence). The CDR3 has 13 amino acids. The ends were cut back, 1 base at V and 10 bases at J, with 11 bases in the middle. The CDR3 here is CASSQVSGGEQFF. The CDR3 bases are TGTGCCAGCAGCCAAGTTTCAGGAGGAGAGCAGTTCTTC.

J is TRBJ2-7 and V is TRBV28; D perhaps matches TRBD1 (5 bases). CDR1 is MDHEN, CDR2 SYDVKM, per germline. V was cut by 5 bases and J by 1 base, with 12 bases left in between. The CDR3 runs to 14 residues. The CDR3 protein is CASSLFRVSYEQYF. The CDR3, as DNA: TGTGCCAGCAGTCTATTCAGGGTGTCCTACGAGCAGTACTTC.

This rearrangement joins TRBV5-5 to TRBJ2-5, with 8 bases fitting TRBD1. This CDR3 has 14 residues. With V trimmed by 4 bases and J by 2 bases, 4 bases remained unmatched. The germline gives CDR1 SGHKS, CDR2 YYEKEE (reference sequence). CDR3 nucleotides: TGTGCCAGCAGCCCTGGACAGGGACAAGAGACCCAGTACTTC. Its protein is CASSPGQGQETQYF.

This clone came up a few times. V and J are TRBV6-5 and TRBJ1-1; a possible D gene is TRBD1 (5 bases). The CDR3 loop spans 14 amino acids. V was clipped by 8 bases and J by 3 bases, with 16 bases between them. Germline values: CDR1 MNHEY, CDR2 SVGAGI. The CDR3 reads CASGHLQAYTEAFF. The CDR3, as DNA: TGTGCCAGCGGACATTTACAGGCGTACACTGAAGCTTTCTTT.

DNA of the CDR3: TGTGCCAGCCGGCCGGGGTCTGCTAACTATGGCTACACCTTC. As protein: CASRPGSANYGYTF. This chain connects TRBV19 to TRBJ1-2; D is ambiguous. The CDR3 is 14 residues long. From germline, CDR1 is LNHDA and CDR2 SQIVND (reference sequence). Trimming pared 9 bases from V and 0 bases from J, leaving 14 bases between.

V usage is TRBV15 and J usage is TRBJ2-7, with D tentatively TRBD2 (7 bases). V lost 3 bases and J lost 4, with 13 bases in between. Germline assignment: CDR1 LNHNV and CDR2 YYDKDF (reference sequence). CDR3 length equals 14 residues. The CDR3 sequence is CATSSRGAAYEQYF. As DNA, the CDR3 is TGTGCCACCAGCAGCCGGGGGGCAGCGTACGAGCAGTACTTC.

The V and J genes are TRBV7-9 and TRBJ1-5; D is unclear. With 7 bases removed from V and 2 bases from J, the gap between germline ends came to 18 bases. Germline values: CDR1 SEHNR, CDR2 FQNEAQ (reference sequence). The CDR3 is 16 amino acids. The CDR3 sequence is CASNTGEGRGNQPQHF. The CDR3 DNA follows: TGTGCCAGCAACACCGGAGAAGGGCGGGGCAATCAGCCCCAGCATTTT.

The chain uses TRBV29-1 and TRBJ2-1; TRBD1 is a possible D gene (5 bases). The V and J ends lost 6 bases and 8 bases respectively, with 14 bases between them. The CDR3 runs to 12 residues. Germline V lookup: CDR1 SQVTM, CDR2 ANQGSEA. In DNA form, the CDR3 reads TGCAGCGTCGCGGCAGGGAAGGATGAGCAGTTCTTC. Translated, it gives CSVAAGKDEQFF.

The chain joins TRBV15 to TRBJ1-4; 7 bases align to TRBD1. Germline values: CDR1 LNHNV, CDR2 YYDKDF (reference sequence). The CDR3 consists of 16 residues. V was clipped by 0 bases and J by 5 bases; unmatched bases: 6. In DNA form, the CDR3 reads TGTGCCACCAGCAGAGACGCGACAGGGACAAATGAAAAACTGTTTTTT. This encodes CATSRDATGTNEKLFF.

The V and J genes are TRBV19 and TRBJ2-7; 9 bases fit TRBD2. From germline, CDR1 is LNHDA and CDR2 SQIVND (reference sequence). CDR3 length: 14 residues. Trimming removed 4 bases from V and 4 bases from J; junction bases left unmatched: 5. CDR3 DNA: TGTGCCAGTAGTAAGGAGCGGGGGGTTTACGAGCAGTACTTC. It codes for CASSKERGVYEQYF.

The chain employs TRBV3-1 (or the pseudogene TRBV3-2) and TRBJ1-4; maybe TRBD1 (6 bases). Germline lookup yields CDR1 LGHDT and CDR2 YNNKEL (reference sequence). The CDR3 loop spans 15 amino acids. Trimming took 1 base from V and 6 from J, leaving 12 bases between them. CDR3 nucleotide sequence: TGTGCCAGCAGCCAAGTAAGCAGGGGATATGAAAAACTGTTTTTT. Translating gives CASSQVSRGYEKLFF.

The rearrangement links TRBV9 to TRBJ2-6, with 10 positions matching TRBD1. Losses at the gene ends were 7 bases for V and 3 bases for J; bases not matched to a gene: 10. Germline V lookup: CDR1 SGDLS, CDR2 YYNGEE. The CDR3 sequence is 17 residues long. This CDR3 reads CASSHPGQGFGANVLTF. The CDR3 nucleotides read TGTGCCAGCTCCCATCCGGGACAGGGGTTTGGGGCCAACGTCCTGACTTTC.

The chain uses TRBV11-2 and TRBJ2-7; 7 bases match TRBD2. The germline CDR1 and CDR2 sequences are SGHAT and FQNNGV. V lost 5 bases to trimming and J lost 0 bases; unmatched junction nucleotides: 10. The CDR3 is 16 amino acids. In DNA, the CDR3 is TGTGCCAGCAGCCTAGGTGGGCGGGGGATCTCCTACGAGCAGTACTTC. Protein: CASSLGGRGISYEQYF.

The chain uses TRBV28 and TRBJ2-7; 11 bases map to TRBD2. The CDR3 sequence is 15 residues long. The V and J ends lost 6 bases and 0 bases, in that order; junction bases with no gene match: 4. Per germline, CDR1 MDHEN and CDR2 SYDVKM. CDR3 sequence: CASRPGTSGSYEQYF. CDR3 in DNA: TGTGCCAGCAGACCCGGGACTAGCGGCTCCTACGAGCAGTACTTC.

The CDR3 loop reads CSASLASGTYEQYF. Written as DNA, the CDR3 is TGCAGTGCTAGTCTGGCTAGCGGCACCTACGAGCAGTACTTC. The rearrangement joins TRBV20-1 to TRBJ2-7; 7 bases match TRBD2. Trimming removed 3 bases from V and 2 bases from J; junction bases left unmatched: 7. Germline CDR1 reads DFQATT; CDR2 reads SNEGSKA (reference sequence). This CDR3 contains 14 residues.

The J gene is TRBJ2-4, the V gene TRBV27; weak D call: TRBD2 (5 bases). Deletions cut 6 bases from V and 6 bases from J, with 12 bases between. Germline CDR1 MNHEY, CDR2 SMNVEV (reference sequence). This CDR3 spans 13 amino acids. The DNA of the CDR3 is TGTGCCAGCAGCTCAGGACGGGGAAACATTCAGTACTTC. This codes for CASSSGRGNIQYF.